The 25 T cell receptor beta chains in this list originate from one sample, sequenced in a study of blood T cell repertoires in COVID-19. Sequenced by immunoSEQ multiplex PCR; TCRdb stores in-frame clones only, minus some. The table includes around 140,000 clones, over 60% detected once. Sequenced material: peripheral blood. These receptors all stem from a woman of 80 years or more with active or convalescent COVID-19.

The V call is TRBV24-1, the J call TRBJ2-3; possibly TRBD2 for D (5 bases). Trimming left V 4 bases short and J 1 base short, with 5 bases between. This CDR3 spans 13 amino acids. Germline CDR1 KGHDR, CDR2 SFDVKD. In nucleotides, the CDR3 is TGTGCCACCAGTGACGGGGGCACAGATACGCAGTATTTT. It specifies CATSDGGTDTQYF.

The chain recombines TRBV2 with TRBJ2-1; D not certain. The CDR3 extends over 12 amino acids. In germline, CDR1 is SNHLY, CDR2 FYNNEI. The V and J ends lost 6 bases and 7 bases respectively, with 10 bases between them. This CDR3 reads CASSSGRNEQFF. The CDR3 DNA is TGTGCCAGCAGCTCAGGTAGGAATGAGCAGTTCTTC.

This clone was observed once. The rearrangement joins TRBV5-1 to TRBJ1-5; TRBD1 aligns across 11 bases. Germline-derived CDR1 and CDR2 are SGHRS and YFSETQ. Germline trimming cut 5 bases from V and 6 bases from J; bases unmatched to any gene: 4. This CDR3 is built from 14 residues. In nucleotides, the CDR3 is TGCGCCAGCAGTCCAGGACAGGGGGCTCAGCCCCAGCATTTT. This encodes CASSPGQGAQPQHF.

V gene TRBV7-9 combines with J gene TRBJ1-1, with D hard to call. Deletions cut 5 bases from V and 5 bases from J, with 21 bases between. The CDR3 runs to 16 residues. Germline CDR1 SEHNR, CDR2 FQNEAQ (reference sequence). The CDR3 sequence: CASSPPTVRGWTEAFF. The CDR3 coding sequence is TGTGCCAGCAGCCCACCTACCGTTCGGGGTTGGACTGAAGCTTTCTTT.

The CDR3 here is CASSIRDSGALAKNIQYF. CDR3 in DNA: TGTGCCAGTAGTATCCGGGACTCCGGCGCACTAGCCAAAAACATTCAGTACTTC. The rearrangement links TRBV19 to TRBJ2-4; perhaps TRBD2 as D (6 bases). The CDR3 loop spans 18 amino acids. The germline gives CDR1 LNHDA, CDR2 SQIVND (reference sequence). Trimming removed 3 bases from V and 0 bases from J, with 18 bases in between.

In its sample, this clone was seen once. This rearrangement joins TRBV30 to TRBJ2-7; 7 bases are a match to TRBD1. Germline V CDR1 and CDR2: GTSNPN, SVGIG (reference sequence). This CDR3 has 12 amino acids. V shed 2 bases, J shed 4 bases, and the junction held 2 bases outside the gene matches. This CDR3 reads CAWSRGRYEQYF. The DNA for the CDR3 is TGTGCCTGGAGTAGGGGGCGTTACGAGCAGTACTTC. Full variable domain (outside the CDR3, taken from reference TRBV30 and TRBJ2-7): SQTIHQWPATLVQPVGSPLSLECTVEGTSNPNLYWYRQAAGRGLQLLFYSVGIGQISSEVPQNLSASRPQDRQFILSSKKLLLSDSGFYLCAWSRGRYEQYFGPGTRLTVT.

The J gene is TRBJ2-7, the V gene TRBV11-1; D gene unclear. CDR3 length equals 11 residues. Per the germline V gene, CDR1 is SGHAT and CDR2 is FQDESV (reference sequence). V was shortened by 5 bases and J by 4 bases, with 6 bases between the two germline ends. Written as DNA, the CDR3 is TGTGCCAGCAGCACTGGTTACGAGCAGTACTTC. Protein product: CASSTGYEQYF.

This clone appeared a single time. This rearrangement joins TRBV11-3 to TRBJ1-5, with 10 bases that match TRBD1. V lost 5 bases to trimming and J lost 0 bases; unmatched junction nucleotides: 7. The CDR3 loop spans 17 amino acids. Germline lookup yields CDR1 SGHNT and CDR2 YENEEA. CDR3 in DNA: TGTGCCAGCAGCCAACCCCGGGACAGGGGTAGCAATCAGCCCCAGCATTTT. Its protein product is CASSQPRDRGSNQPQHF.

The V gene is TRBV6-5, the J gene TRBJ1-6; possible D gene TRBD1, 6 bases. V lost 4 bases and J 13 bases, leaving 14 bases between the germline ends. Per germline, CDR1 MNHEY and CDR2 SVGAGI. The CDR3 consists of 13 residues. As DNA, the CDR3 is TGTGCCAGCAGTTCGACCGACAGGCCCCCCCTCCACTTT. It specifies CASSSTDRPPLHF.

The chain couples TRBV7-8 to TRBJ2-2; possibly TRBD2 for D (6 bases). V was cut by 2 bases and J by 1 base, with 11 bases left in between. Germline V gene lookup returns CDR1 SGHVS and CDR2 FQNEAQ. The CDR3 sequence is 16 residues long. The CDR3 nucleotides read TGTGCCAGCAGCTTATGGGACTCTAGGAACACCGGGGAGCTGTTTTTT. Protein sequence: CASSLWDSRNTGELFF. Full variable domain (outside the CDR3, taken from reference TRBV7-8 and TRBJ2-2): GAGVSQSPRYKVAKRGQDVALRCDPISGHVSLFWYQQALGQGPEFLTYFQNEAQLDKSGLPSDRFFAERPEGSVSTLKIQRTQQEDSAVYLCASSLWDSRNTGELFFGEGSRLTVL.

The rearrangement joins TRBV7-6 to TRBJ2-3, with a possible D match to TRBD2 (7 bases). V shed 4 bases and J shed 1 base, with 12 bases lying between them. The CDR3 runs to 15 residues. Looked up from germline, CDR1 is SGHVS and CDR2 is FNYEAQ. The CDR3 coding sequence is TGTGCCAGCAGCTCGTGGGGGGGCCGCACAGATACGCAGTATTTT. This gives the protein CASSSWGGRTDTQYF.

The chain has TRBV11-3 and TRBJ2-3; TRBD1 might be the D (5 bases). V lost 6 bases and J 0 bases, leaving 16 bases between the germline ends. There are 16 residues in the CDR3. The germline V gene encodes CDR1 SGHNT and CDR2 YENEEA. The CDR3 is CASREQAKVSTDTQYF. The CDR3 nucleotides read TGTGCCAGCAGGGAACAGGCTAAAGTAAGCACAGATACGCAGTATTTT.

V gene TRBV28 combines with J gene TRBJ1-3; no firm D call. The ends were cut back, 6 bases at V and 0 bases at J, with 12 bases in the middle. The CDR3 loop spans 15 amino acids. Germline values: CDR1 MDHEN, CDR2 SYDVKM. The CDR3, as DNA: TGTGCCAGCAGGCCCAGGCGCAACTCTGGAAACACCATATATTTT. It codes for CASRPRRNSGNTIYF.

The chain couples TRBV5-1 to TRBJ1-1; 8 bases agree with TRBD1. The CDR3 has 15 amino acids. V was pared by 6 bases and J by 3 bases, with 10 bases of the junction left unmatched. The V gene's germline CDR1 is SGHRS and CDR2 YFSETQ. CDR3 protein: CASKLTGTGYTEAFF. Written as DNA, the CDR3 is TGCGCCAGCAAACTGACCGGGACAGGTTACACTGAAGCTTTCTTT.

The chain carries TRBV30 and TRBJ1-1; maybe TRBD1 (5 bases). V was clipped by 3 bases and J by 0 bases, with 14 bases between them. This CDR3 region has 15 residues. Looked up from germline, CDR1 is GTSNPN and CDR2 is SVGIG (reference sequence). CDR3 in DNA: TGTGCCTGGAGCACGGGGGGAGCGGTGAACACTGAAGCTTTCTTT. Amino acid sequence: CAWSTGGAVNTEAFF. Full variable domain (outside the CDR3, taken from reference TRBV30 and TRBJ1-1): SQTIHQWPATLVQPVGSPLSLECTVEGTSNPNLYWYRQAAGRGLQLLFYSVGIGQISSEVPQNLSASRPQDRQFILSSKKLLLSDSGFYLCAWSTGGAVNTEAFFGQGTRLTVV.

The V gene is TRBV7-9, the J gene TRBJ1-1, with D possibly matching TRBD1 (5 bases). Per germline, CDR1 SEHNR and CDR2 FQNEAQ (reference sequence). Trimming pared 1 base from V and 2 bases from J, leaving 8 bases between. The CDR3 runs to 14 residues. The CDR3 nucleotides read TGTGCCAGCAGCTTAGTCGGGGGAAACACTGAAGCTTTCTTT. Translated: CASSLVGGNTEAFF.

This clone appeared a few times. This chain joins TRBV12-5 and TRBJ1-1; 7 nucleotides agree with TRBD1. Germline values: CDR1 LGHNT, CDR2 FRNRAP. The CDR3 is 15 amino acids. After removal of 5 bases from V and 6 bases from J, the junction contained 12 bases not matched to a gene. For the CDR3, the DNA is TGTGCTAGTGGTCTGTCAGGGGGTCTACACTCTGAAGCTTTCTTT. Translated: CASGLSGGLHSEAFF.

This clone was detected ten times or more. CDR3 loop: CASRPTGVSEAFF. The CDR3 DNA follows: TGTGCCAGCAGGCCCACGGGGGTCTCTGAAGCTTTCTTT. The chain has TRBV2 and TRBJ1-1; maybe TRBD1 (5 bases). The CDR3 runs 13 residues. Germline values: CDR1 SNHLY, CDR2 FYNNEI. V was trimmed by 6 bases and J by 6 bases, leaving 14 bases between them.

J is TRBJ2-7 and V is TRBV4-1; 9 nucleotides align to TRBD2. The germline V gene encodes CDR1 MGHRA and CDR2 YSYEKL. There are 18 residues in the CDR3. The trim removed 5 bases at V and 3 bases at J, leaving 17 bases unmatched. CDR3 bases: TGCGCCAGCAGCGACCGTCGGGGGATCGCGGGGGGGCTCTACGAGCAGTACTTC. Translation gives CASSDRRGIAGGLYEQYF.

DNA of the CDR3: TGTGCCAGCAGCTTAGTTCGGGGGTCGAGCACTGAAGCTTTCTTT. Its protein is CASSLVRGSSTEAFF. The rearrangement links TRBV11-2 to TRBJ1-1, with D possibly being TRBD1 (5 bases). Germline V CDR1 and CDR2: SGHAT, FQNNGV. This CDR3 has 15 amino acids. V lost 1 base and J lost 4, with 13 bases in between.

The rearrangement links TRBV28 to TRBJ1-2; 7 nucleotides match TRBD1. J lost 6 bases, V lost 6 bases, and 10 bases had no gene match. There are 14 residues in the CDR3. The germline V gene has CDR1 MDHEN and CDR2 SYDVKM. The chain's CDR3 is CASRTPGGRDGYTF. The CDR3 region has the DNA TGTGCCAGCAGAACTCCAGGGGGTCGAGATGGCTACACCTTC.

The chain joins TRBV11-2 to TRBJ1-1; D remains unclear. V lost 6 bases and J 1 base, leaving 15 bases between the germline ends. This CDR3 has 15 residues. Per the germline V gene, CDR1 is SGHAT and CDR2 is FQNNGV. The DNA for the CDR3 is TGTGCCAGCAGGATCAGCTGGGCCCCGAACACTGAAGCTTTCTTT. This sequence encodes CASRISWAPNTEAFF.

The CDR3 here is CASSMGLAGNWYNEQFF. The CDR3 bases are TGTGCCAGTAGTATGGGACTAGCGGGGAATTGGTACAATGAGCAGTTCTTC. The chain recombines TRBV19 with TRBJ2-1; 13 positions match TRBD2. CDR1 LNHDA and CDR2 SQIVND come from the germline V gene (reference sequence). The CDR3 contains 17 residues. V gave up 3 bases and J gave up 4 bases; unmatched junction bases: 6.

This chain links TRBV7-2 with TRBJ1-1, with no clear D. CDR3 length: 13 residues. V lost 1 base, J lost 9 bases, and 12 bases lay in between. Germline values: CDR1 SGHTA, CDR2 FQGNSA. The CDR3: CASSLGGTSQAFF. The CDR3 nucleotides read TGTGCCAGCAGCTTAGGCGGCACCTCTCAAGCTTTCTTT.

The chain uses TRBV12-5 and TRBJ2-1; 10 nucleotides line up with TRBD2. Germline trimming cut 8 bases from V and 2 bases from J; bases unmatched to any gene: 3. Germline-derived CDR1 and CDR2 are LGHNT and FRNRAP. This CDR3 has 14 residues. CDR3 bases: TGTGCTAGTACCCTAGCGGGGGCCTACAATGAGCAGTTCTTC. This gives the protein CASTLAGAYNEQFF.